This passage covers 22 T cell receptor beta chains from one sample sequenced in a study of T cells in Graves' hyperthyroidism and ophthalmopathy. Amplified TCR beta CDR3 regions came from RNA transcripts. First-round RT-PCR of the TCR CDR3 relied on the HTBI primer set. One entry per CDR3 protein results from TCRdb running MiXCR on the multiplex PCR reads. The sample yields approximately 600,000 distinct CDR3 sequences, around 21% seen once. Sequences were obtained from blood. The receptors derive from a man aged 30 to 39 with Graves' ophthalmopathy.

The rearrangement links TRBV20-1 to TRBJ1-1; 10 bases align to TRBD1. This CDR3 is built from 11 residues. Germline lookup yields CDR1 DFQATT and CDR2 SNEGSKA (reference sequence). J was trimmed by 6 bases and V by 5 bases; bases with no gene match: 0. The CDR3 is CSAGQGAEAFF. The DNA for the CDR3 is TGCAGTGCTGGACAGGGGGCTGAAGCTTTCTTT.

This clonotype showed up many times. The rearrangement uses TRBV5-1 and TRBJ2-3; 11 bases match TRBD2. This CDR3 contains 18 residues. V shed 2 bases and J 6 bases; nucleotides not matched to a gene: 14. CDR1 is SGHRS and CDR2 is YFSETQ in the germline V gene. The CDR3 protein is CASSFGGGTSGPDDTQYF. The CDR3 nucleotides read TGCGCCAGCAGCTTCGGAGGGGGGACTAGCGGCCCCGATGATACGCAGTATTTT.

This chain links TRBV19 with TRBJ1-6; no reliable D call. With 4 bases removed from V and 7 bases from J, the gap between germline ends came to 14 bases. This CDR3 contains 15 residues. In germline, CDR1 is LNHDA, CDR2 SQIVND (reference sequence). The CDR3 DNA sequence: TGTGCCAGTAGTACCGACGGATACACGAATTCACCCCTCCACTTT. Protein: CASSTDGYTNSPLHF.

This chain connects TRBV6-2 or TRBV6-3 to TRBJ2-7; D not certain. V was pared by 3 bases and J by 1 base, with 10 bases between. The CDR3 has 14 amino acids. From germline, CDR1 is MNHEY and CDR2 SVGEGT. CDR3 region: CASSYGSASYEQYF. Here the CDR3 DNA reads TGTGCCAGCAGTTATGGATCAGCTTCCTACGAGCAGTACTTC.

Many counts were recorded for this clonotype. The V and J genes are TRBV11-1 and TRBJ1-1; D is unresolved. The CDR3 has 18 residues. CDR1 is SGHAT and CDR2 is FQDESV in the germline V gene (reference sequence). Trimming removed 5 bases from V and 5 bases from J, with 27 bases in between. The CDR3 region is CASSPNFIPLGGITEAFF. The CDR3 coding sequence is TGTGCCAGCAGCCCCAACTTCATCCCCCTCGGAGGAATAACTGAAGCTTTCTTT.

The chain carries TRBV5-1 and TRBJ2-3, with unresolved D. V was shortened by 3 bases and J by 5 bases, with 10 bases between the two germline ends. The germline V gene encodes CDR1 SGHRS and CDR2 YFSETQ. The CDR3 loop spans 13 amino acids. The CDR3 loop is CASSSEARDTQYF. CDR3 bases: TGCGCCAGCAGCTCCGAGGCCCGAGATACGCAGTATTTT. The full variable domain, its missing parts supplied by reference TRBV5-1 and TRBJ2-3, is KAGVTQTPRYLIKTRGQQVTLSCSPISGHRSVSWYQQTPGQGLQFLFEYFSETQRNKGNFPGRFSGRQFSNSRSEMNVSTLELGDSALYLCASSSEARDTQYFGPGTRLTVL.

The chain couples TRBV5-4 to TRBJ1-5, with D unresolved. V was pared by 0 bases and J by 6 bases, with 7 bases between. CDR1 and CDR2 from the germline V gene are SGHNT and YYREEE (reference sequence). This CDR3 has 13 residues. The DNA for the CDR3 is TGTGCCAGCAGCTTGGATGTGGGTCAGCCCCAGCATTTT. Encoded protein: CASSLDVGQPQHF.

To note about this clonotype: The final CDR3 position lacks the conserved phenylalanine or tryptophan, pointing to a likely read error. The V and J genes are TRBV10-2 and TRBJ2-7; D ambiguous. V lost 3 bases and J lost 3, with 3 bases in between. This CDR3 has 11 residues. The germline gives CDR1 WSHSY, CDR2 SAAADI. CDR3 DNA: TGCGCCAGCAGTGACGGCTACGAGCAGTACCTC. It encodes CASSDGYEQYL.

This chain connects TRBV20-1 to TRBJ2-7; D tentatively fits TRBD1 or TRBD2 (5 bases each). CDR3 length equals 15 residues. The germline V gene has CDR1 DFQATT and CDR2 SNEGSKA (reference sequence). Trimming took 5 bases from V and 0 from J, leaving 17 bases between them. Here the CDR3 reads CSALTPGASSYEQYF. The DNA for the CDR3 is TGCAGTGCTCTGACGCCCGGGGCCAGCTCCTACGAGCAGTACTTC.

This clonotype has a count of ten or more. This chain uses TRBV20-1 with TRBJ2-1, with D unresolved. Germline V gene data show CDR1 as DFQATT and CDR2 as SNEGSKA (reference sequence). CDR3 length: 11 amino acids. V was cut by 6 bases and J by 4 bases, with 7 bases left in between. The CDR3 nucleotides are TGCAGTGCCACTACGTACAATGAGCAGTTCTTC. It yields the protein CSATTYNEQFF.

The chain joins TRBV4-1 to TRBJ2-7; TRBD2 matches 11 bases. The CDR3 length is 17 residues. Losses at the gene ends were 6 bases for V and 2 bases for J; bases not matched to a gene: 12. Germline CDR1 MGHRA, CDR2 YSYEKL. The CDR3 region has the DNA TGCGCCAGCAGGCTTACAGCCGGGACTAGCGGTACCTACGAGCAGTACTTC. Translated: CASRLTAGTSGTYEQYF.

This clonotype was observed at least ten times. This sequence joins TRBV7-2 and TRBJ2-2; a possible D gene is TRBD1 (5 bases). The length of the CDR3 is 14 residues. With 3 bases removed from V and 1 base from J, the gap between germline ends came to 6 bases. CDR1 SGHTA and CDR2 FQGNSA come from the germline V gene. The CDR3 reads CASSFGQNTGELFF. The CDR3 region has the DNA TGTGCCAGCAGCTTCGGACAGAACACCGGGGAGCTGTTTTTT.

The V call is TRBV7-2, the J call TRBJ2-5, with 14 positions matching TRBD2. Germline CDR1 is SGHTA and CDR2 is FQGNSA. The CDR3 contains 16 residues. V shed 0 bases, J shed 6 bases, and the junction held 3 bases outside the gene matches. CDR3 region: CASSLAGLAGVKTQYF. In DNA, the CDR3 is TGTGCCAGCAGCTTAGCGGGACTAGCGGGAGTTAAGACCCAGTACTTC.

On this clonotype itself: In this CDR3 the conserved last residue, phenylalanine or tryptophan, is missing, so a read error is likely. The rearrangement uses TRBV27 and TRBJ1-1, with TRBD1 as a possible D gene (5 bases). V lost 5 bases to trimming and J lost 2 bases, with 12 bases between them. Germline values: CDR1 MNHEY, CDR2 SMNVEV (reference sequence). The CDR3 contains 14 residues. The CDR3 protein is CASSLGTANTEAFL. The CDR3 bases are TGTGCCAGCAGTCTCGGGACGGCAAACACTGAAGCTTTCCTT.

Only a few counts were recorded for this clonotype. CDR3 loop: CASSPPPSGVRSDTQYF. For the CDR3, the DNA is TGTGCCAGCTCACCACCGCCTAGCGGCGTCAGATCAGATACGCAGTATTTT. The rearrangement uses TRBV18 and TRBJ2-3, with 7 bases identical to TRBD2. The germline gives CDR1 KGHSH, CDR2 LQKENI. V lost 0 bases, J lost 4 bases, and 10 bases stayed unmatched. This CDR3 has 17 amino acids. Combining the CDR3 with reference TRBV18 and TRBJ2-3 gives the whole variable domain NAGVMQNPRHLVRRRGQEARLRCSPMKGHSHVYWYRQLPEEGLKFMVYLQKENIIDESGMPKERFSAEFPKEGPSILRIQQVVRGDSAAYFCASSPPPSGVRSDTQYFGPGTRLTVL.

The chain links TRBV4-1 to TRBJ2-1; 8 bases fit TRBD2. Germline CDR1 MGHRA, CDR2 YSYEKL. The CDR3 runs to 11 residues. The V segment lost 8 bases and the J segment 10 bases; nucleotides outside the gene matches: 4. This chain's CDR3 is CASGAGEEQFF. Here the CDR3 DNA reads TGCGCCAGCGGAGCGGGAGAAGAGCAGTTCTTC.

This clonotype was counted a few times. The chain is built from TRBV6-2 or TRBV6-3 and TRBJ2-1, with 14 nucleotides matching TRBD2. CDR1 and CDR2 (germline): MNHEY, SVGEGT. Trimming removed 4 bases from V and 2 bases from J; junction bases left unmatched: 10. The CDR3 is 19 amino acids. The CDR3 sequence: CASSSPGLAGVMTYNEQFF. CDR3 nucleotide sequence: TGTGCCAGCAGTTCCCCGGGACTAGCGGGAGTGATGACCTACAATGAGCAGTTCTTC.

This clonotype was seen only a few times. The chain joins TRBV20-1 to TRBJ2-1; 10 bases agree with TRBD1. V lost 6 bases, J lost 8 bases, and 13 bases stayed unmatched. This CDR3 region has 15 residues. Germline CDR1 and CDR2: DFQATT and SNEGSKA (reference sequence). CDR3 bases: TGCAGTGCCCTTCCCGCCGGGACAGGGGAGTATGAGCAGTTCTTC. It codes for CSALPAGTGEYEQFF.

This clonotype was seen a few times. The rearrangement uses TRBV28 and TRBJ2-1, with TRBD1 matching over 7 bases. CDR1 and CDR2 (germline): MDHEN, SYDVKM. The CDR3 length is 14 residues. Losses at the gene ends were 8 bases for V and 7 bases for J; bases not matched to a gene: 11. This CDR3 is CASGPGQYLNEQFF. CDR3 DNA: TGTGCCAGCGGCCCGGGACAGTACCTTAATGAGCAGTTCTTC. The whole variable domain, filled in from reference TRBV28 and TRBJ2-1, reads DVKVTQSSRYLVKRTGEKVFLECVQDMDHENMFWYRQDPGLGLRLIYFSYDVKMKEKGDIPEGYSVSREKKERFSLILESASTNQTSMYLCASGPGQYLNEQFFGPGTRLTVL.

The chain joins TRBV5-1 to TRBJ2-7; 9 positions match TRBD1. The ends lost 3 bases at V and 2 bases at J; junction bases unmatched: 3. Germline values: CDR1 SGHRS, CDR2 YFSETQ. This CDR3 region has 14 residues. CDR3 sequence: CASSWDRDTYEQYF. Written as DNA, the CDR3 is TGCGCCAGCAGCTGGGACAGGGATACCTACGAGCAGTACTTC.

This clonotype occurred a few times. One junction end does not reproduce the germline sequence, and a read error may be involved. The chain carries TRBV29-1 and TRBJ1-1, with no clear D. This CDR3 comprises 13 residues. Germline assignment: CDR1 SQVTM and CDR2 ANQGSEA. CDR3 DNA sequence: TGCAGCGTCGAAGTCCCATTAAGGGCTGAAGCTTTCTTT. This sequence encodes CSVEVPLRAEAFF.

This clonotype was found a few times. This chain connects TRBV5-1 to TRBJ1-2, with no clear D. The germline CDR1 and CDR2 sequences are SGHRS and YFSETQ. The CDR3 has 13 amino acids. V lost 7 bases and J 8 bases, leaving 18 bases between the germline ends. CDR3 DNA sequence: TGCGCCAGCGGGTTCGGGGAATCTGGCGGCTACACCTTC. Its translation: CASGFGESGGYTF. The entire variable domain, with the rest obtained from reference TRBV5-1 and TRBJ1-2, is as follows: KAGVTQTPRYLIKTRGQQVTLSCSPISGHRSVSWYQQTPGQGLQFLFEYFSETQRNKGNFPGRFSGRQFSNSRSEMNVSTLELGDSALYLCASGFGESGGYTFGSGTRLTVV.